One and the same sample provided the 25 T cell receptor beta chains below, sequenced in a study of T cell responses to AZD1222 COVID-19 vaccine. TCRdb's table, derived via immunoSEQ multiplex PCR, lists solely in-frame clones and lacks some. Among 140,000 or so clones listed, approximately 88% were seen once. Sequenced here: peripheral blood, sampled 28 days after the second dose of the MenACWY control vaccine. The origin of the receptors is an adult who received the MenACWY meningococcal vaccine as a control.

This chain joins TRBV29-1 and TRBJ1-4; D gene unclear. The germline V gene has CDR1 SQVTM and CDR2 ANQGSEA. The CDR3 runs 12 residues. V lost 7 bases, J lost 6 bases, and 12 bases lay in between. The CDR3 region is CSAGGGDEKLFF. DNA for the CDR3: TGCAGCGCAGGAGGCGGGGATGAAAAACTGTTTTTT. The entire variable domain, with the rest obtained from reference TRBV29-1 and TRBJ1-4, is as follows: SAVISQKPSRDICQRGTSLTIQCQVDSQVTMMFWYRQQPGQSLTLIATANQGSEATYESGFVIDKFPISRPNLTFSTLTVSNMSPEDSSIYLCSAGGGDEKLFFGSGTQLSVL.

This clone was observed a handful of times. The rearrangement links TRBV12-5 to TRBJ2-2; 10 positions match TRBD2. V shed 0 bases and J 8 bases; nucleotides not matched to a gene: 9. Per the germline V gene, CDR1 is LGHNT and CDR2 is FRNRAP. This CDR3 has 17 amino acids. The CDR3 is CASGLVPSGRAAGELFF. The CDR3 nucleotides read TGTGCTAGTGGTTTGGTACCCAGCGGGAGGGCCGCGGGGGAGCTGTTTTTT.

The V call is TRBV30, the J call TRBJ1-1; D might be TRBD1 (5 bases). V lost 2 bases and J 6 bases, leaving 16 bases between the germline ends. Per the germline V gene, CDR1 is GTSNPN and CDR2 is SVGIG (reference sequence). The CDR3 runs to 14 residues. The CDR3 region is CAWSPDSRGAEAFF. The CDR3 region has the DNA TGTGCCTGGAGTCCCGACAGCCGGGGCGCTGAAGCTTTCTTT.

V and J are TRBV27 and TRBJ1-2, with 7 bases that match TRBD1. Germline V gene sequence: CDR1 MNHEY, CDR2 SMNVEV (reference sequence). There are 15 residues in the CDR3. Trimming cost V 1 base and J 4 bases; bases outside gene matches: 6. CDR3 residues: CASSLFPGGGYGYTF. The DNA of the CDR3 is TGTGCCAGCAGTTTATTCCCAGGGGGAGGCTATGGCTACACCTTC.

The CDR3: CASSARTDSYEKLFF. The CDR3 DNA follows: TGCGCCAGCAGCGCCCGGACTGACTCATACGAAAAACTGTTTTTT. The rearrangement joins TRBV5-1 to TRBJ1-4; unclear D gene. The V gene's germline CDR1 is SGHRS and CDR2 YFSETQ. Deletions cut 4 bases from V and 8 bases from J, with 18 bases between. The CDR3 is 15 residues long.

The chain links TRBV7-9 to TRBJ2-7; D ambiguous. Per the germline V gene, CDR1 is SEHNR and CDR2 is FQNEAQ (reference sequence). Trimming shortened V by 1 base and J by 0 bases, and 10 bases separated the two germline ends. The CDR3 extends over 15 amino acids. The CDR3 DNA follows: TGTGCCAGCAGCTTAGGTGGCACGGTCTCCTACGAGCAGTACTTC. Protein sequence: CASSLGGTVSYEQYF.

This clone was found once. The CDR3 sequence is CASSGPTENYGYTF. The CDR3 DNA sequence: TGTGCCAGCAGCGGTCCGACAGAGAACTATGGCTACACCTTC. The V and J genes are TRBV6-4 and TRBJ1-2; D possibly corresponds to TRBD1 (5 bases). Germline-derived CDR1 and CDR2 are MRHNA and SNTAGT. The V end lost 6 bases, the J end lost 2 bases, and 13 bases lay between the germline ends. The CDR3 is made up of 14 amino acids.

This clone was detected only a few times. The chain couples TRBV19 to TRBJ2-2; TRBD1 matches 7 bases. Trimming removed 6 bases from V and 6 bases from J; junction bases left unmatched: 7. This CDR3 contains 14 residues. CDR1 LNHDA and CDR2 SQIVND come from the germline V gene (reference sequence). CDR3 sequence: CASSKGQVAGELFF. CDR3 nucleotide sequence: TGTGCCAGTAGCAAAGGACAGGTAGCCGGGGAGCTGTTTTTT. Filled out from reference TRBV19 and TRBJ2-2, the complete variable domain reads DGGITQSPKYLFRKEGQNVTLSCEQNLNHDAMYWYRQDPGQGLRLIYYSQIVNDFQKGDIAEGYSVSREKKESFPLTVTSAQKNPTAFYLCASSKGQVAGELFFGEGSRLTVL.

The chain combines TRBV11-3 with TRBJ2-3; no clear D. The V end was cut by 3 bases, the J end by 4 bases, with 5 bases between. This CDR3 has 12 amino acids. In germline, CDR1 is SGHNT, CDR2 YENEEA. In DNA, the CDR3 is TGTGCCAGCAGCTTGGGATCAGATACGCAGTATTTT. Protein sequence: CASSLGSDTQYF.

The genes are TRBV5-1 and TRBJ2-5, with D tentatively TRBD1 (8 bases). CDR3 size: 14 residues. V lost 3 bases to trimming and J lost 4 bases, with 13 bases between them. Germline V CDR1 and CDR2: SGHRS, YFSETQ. The CDR3 DNA reads TGCGCCAGCAGCTCACAGGGGGGGATAGAGACCCAGTACTTC. It encodes CASSSQGGIETQYF.

This clone appeared a few times. The gene calls are TRBV5-4 and TRBJ2-3; 14 positions match TRBD2. CDR1 and CDR2 (germline): SGHNT, YYREEE (reference sequence). The ends lost 4 bases at V and 5 bases at J; junction bases unmatched: 12. The CDR3 loop spans 18 amino acids. The CDR3 DNA reads TGTGCCAGCAGCCCCGGACTAGCGGGGGGCCGTGTAGGAGATACGCAGTATTTT. It encodes CASSPGLAGGRVGDTQYF.

J is TRBJ1-5 and V is TRBV7-2, with 7 bases lining up with TRBD1. Trimming took 3 bases from V and 3 from J; bases not matched to a gene: 2. This CDR3 contains 14 residues. Germline V gene data show CDR1 as SGHTA and CDR2 as FQGNSA. The chain's CDR3 is CASSLTGNNQPQHF. CDR3 nucleotide sequence: TGTGCCAGCAGCTTGACAGGGAACAATCAGCCCCAGCATTTT.

CDR3 in DNA: TGTGCCAGCAGCCAAAGGGATTATAAGTCACCTGAAGCTTTCTTT. Protein product: CASSQRDYKSPEAFF. V usage is TRBV14 and J usage is TRBJ1-1, with D unclear. V was pared by 2 bases and J by 6 bases, with 16 bases between. The CDR3 extends over 15 amino acids. The germline CDR1 and CDR2 sequences are SGHDN and FVKESK.

This chain connects TRBV6-5 to TRBJ2-7; the match to TRBD2 covers 7 bases. Germline lookup yields CDR1 MNHEY and CDR2 SVGAGI. CDR3 size: 15 residues. V dropped 4 bases and J dropped 2; count of bases not matched to a gene: 8. The chain's CDR3 is CASSSGPGTTYEQYF. The CDR3 coding sequence is TGTGCCAGCAGTTCCGGACCAGGGACTACCTACGAGCAGTACTTC.

The rearrangement joins TRBV2 to TRBJ2-3; D uncertain. The V gene lost 4 bases and the J gene lost 2 bases, with 10 bases spanning the gap. The CDR3 has 14 amino acids. CDR1 and CDR2 from the germline V gene are SNHLY and FYNNEI. This CDR3 reads CASSVQTYTDTQYF. The CDR3 DNA sequence: TGTGCCAGCAGTGTACAGACGTACACAGATACGCAGTATTTT.

This sequence joins TRBV6-5 and TRBJ2-4; TRBD2 matches at 8 bases. Trimming cost V 7 bases and J 8 bases; bases outside gene matches: 10. Looked up from germline, CDR1 is MNHEY and CDR2 is SVGAGI. The CDR3 runs 14 residues. CDR3 loop: CASITSGGRDIQYF. CDR3 in DNA: TGTGCCAGCATCACGTCGGGGGGGCGGGACATTCAGTACTTC.

This clone has only one observation. The rearrangement links TRBV3-1 (or the pseudogene TRBV3-2) to TRBJ1-1; D remains unclear. CDR1 is LGHDT, CDR2 YNNKEL, per germline (reference sequence). The CDR3 is 14 residues long. The V and J ends lost 5 bases and 3 bases respectively, with 13 bases between them. This chain's CDR3 is CASSYGLGYTEAFF. CDR3 nucleotides: TGTGCCAGCAGCTACGGCCTAGGGTACACTGAAGCTTTCTTT.

The chain joins TRBV29-1 to TRBJ1-1; perhaps TRBD1 as D (5 bases). CDR3 size: 14 residues. CDR1 and CDR2 from the germline V gene are SQVTM and ANQGSEA. The V end was cut by 6 bases, the J end by 0 bases, with 14 bases between. CDR3 sequence: CSVVGVLLNTEAFF. Written as DNA, the CDR3 is TGCAGCGTCGTGGGGGTCCTCCTGAACACTGAAGCTTTCTTT. Combining the CDR3 with reference TRBV29-1 and TRBJ1-1 gives the whole variable domain SAVISQKPSRDICQRGTSLTIQCQVDSQVTMMFWYRQQPGQSLTLIATANQGSEATYESGFVIDKFPISRPNLTFSTLTVSNMSPEDSSIYLCSVVGVLLNTEAFFGQGTRLTVV.

The rearrangement links TRBV2 to TRBJ2-7; D gene unclear. Trimming took off 7 bases at V and 2 bases at J, with 6 bases between the two ends. This CDR3 is 11 amino acids long. Germline loops: CDR1 SNHLY, CDR2 FYNNEI. The CDR3 coding sequence is TGTGCCAGCAAAATCGCCTACGAGCAGTACTTC. Translated, it gives CASKIAYEQYF.

The chain couples TRBV19 to TRBJ1-5; TRBD1 matches 12 bases. The CDR3 contains 16 residues. The J segment lost 6 bases and the V segment lost 5 bases, leaving 8 bases of the junction unmatched. Germline V gives CDR1 LNHDA, CDR2 SQIVND (reference sequence). The CDR3 DNA follows: TGTGCCAGTAGTGACCTGGGACAGGGGGCGGTTCAGCCCCAGCATTTT. Amino acids: CASSDLGQGAVQPQHF.

The rearrangement joins TRBV11-1 to TRBJ2-2, with D possibly being TRBD1 (5 bases). This CDR3 region has 15 residues. CDR1 and CDR2 from the germline V gene are SGHAT and FQDESV (reference sequence). V shed 2 bases and J shed 4 bases, with 11 bases lying between them. Written as DNA, the CDR3 is TGTGCCAGCAGCTTATGGCAGGGTGGCACCGGGGAGCTGTTTTTT. Residues: CASSLWQGGTGELFF.

The chain joins TRBV7-2 to TRBJ1-2; no reliable D call. Germline CDR1 and CDR2: SGHTA and FQGNSA. The germline V and J ends were trimmed by 0 bases and 2 bases, with 7 bases remaining between them. This CDR3 is built from 14 residues. The CDR3, as DNA: TGTGCCAGCAGCTTAGCTGGACTGAACTATGGCTACACCTTC. It encodes CASSLAGLNYGYTF.

The chain couples TRBV2 to TRBJ1-1, with TRBD1 matching over 9 bases. CDR1 is SNHLY, CDR2 FYNNEI, per germline. V lost 3 bases, J lost 5 bases, and 7 bases stayed unmatched. The CDR3 loop spans 15 amino acids. CDR3 amino acids: CASSDSGTGWTEAFF. CDR3 sequence (DNA): TGTGCCAGCAGTGATTCCGGGACAGGGTGGACTGAAGCTTTCTTT.

This clone occurred once. The chain links TRBV19 to TRBJ1-1; no clear D gene. This CDR3 is 14 amino acids long. The V gene's germline CDR1 is LNHDA and CDR2 SQIVND (reference sequence). Trimming removed 6 bases from V and 1 base from J, with 12 bases in between. This CDR3 reads CASREWTENTEAFF. In DNA, the CDR3 is TGTGCCAGTAGAGAGTGGACCGAGAACACTGAAGCTTTCTTT. Variable domain in full (rest from reference TRBV19 and TRBJ1-1): DGGITQSPKYLFRKEGQNVTLSCEQNLNHDAMYWYRQDPGQGLRLIYYSQIVNDFQKGDIAEGYSVSREKKESFPLTVTSAQKNPTAFYLCASREWTENTEAFFGQGTRLTVV.

The count of this clone is one. V is TRBV5-1 and J is TRBJ2-7; D remains ambiguous. Germline lookup yields CDR1 SGHRS and CDR2 YFSETQ. Trimming took 1 base from V and 6 from J, leaving 14 bases between them. The length of the CDR3 is 14 residues. CDR3 in DNA: TGCGCCAGCAGCTTGTCGTGGACGGGCGGCGAGCAGTACTTC. Its protein product is CASSLSWTGGEQYF.